This TCR beta chain was identified during a study of T cells after yellow fever vaccination. Regarding the study as a whole: The secondary response was weaker but peaked faster, day 5 versus 15. Primary-vaccination clones mostly resurfaced post-booster (about 95% CD4, more than 85% CD8).

V lost 5 bases, J lost 5 bases, and 8 bases stayed unmatched. The germline V gene encodes CDR1 SEHNR and CDR2 FQNEAQ (reference sequence). The CDR3 totals 14 residues. TCRdb re-called the 5' RACE reads through MiXCR, storing one row per CDR3 protein. The sample lists approximately 120,000 distinct CDR3 sequences; roughly 9% were seen once. As concerns this clonotype: What it recognizes is unknown.

This TCR was recovered from a man between 18 and 35 years old who received the YFV17D yellow fever vaccine. The sample was CD8+ T cells sorted from PBMCs, taken on the day of the yellow fever booster vaccination. J is TRBJ2-7 and V is TRBV7-9, with TRBD1 matching 8 bases. For the CDR3, the DNA is TGTGCCAGCAGCCCACGGACAGGGCGGGACGAGCAGTACTTC. Its translation: CASSPRTGRDEQYF.